Sequencing of this T cell receptor (beta chain) was carried out in a study of T-cell reconstitution after alpha-beta-depleted transplantation in children. This clonotype was detected many times. Preparation of the TCRbeta library used unique molecular identifiers. TCRdb called the PCR reads again in MiXCR, with one record for every CDR3 protein. The data show 220,000 or so distinct CDR3 sequences, less than 9% seen once. Germline V gives CDR1 SGHTS, CDR2 YDEGEE. V lost 0 bases and J 5 bases, leaving 11 bases between the germline ends. CDR3 length: 14 amino acids. The receptor comes from a male patient under 18 who had a stem cell transplant for acute lymphoblastic leukemia, so the T cells may come from the graft donor. The chain links TRBV5-8 to TRBJ2-5; D may be TRBD1 (5 bases). Sequencing was performed on PBMCs, mostly from graft donor cells, taken 180 days after TCRalphabeta/CD19-depleted stem cell transplant. CDR3 in amino acids: CASSLGLNRETQYF. The CDR3 DNA sequence: TGTGCCAGCAGCTTGGGCCTCAACAGGGAGACCCAGTACTTC.